The 8 T cell receptor beta chains in this list originate from one sample, sequenced in a study of T cell responses to AZD1222 COVID-19 vaccine. Profiling relied on immunoSEQ multiplex PCR, and the TCRdb table lists in-frame clones only, not all of them. The top ten clones hold roughly 2% of a sample with 90,000 to 120,000 clones, 90% to 95% of them seen once. The sequences come from peripheral blood, collected on day 0 of AZD1222 vaccination. The source of these receptors is an adult in good health.

This chain uses TRBV6-4 with TRBJ2-4; 8 bases align to TRBD2. Germline CDR1 reads MRHNA; CDR2 reads SNTAGT. The junction had 8 bases not matched to a gene; V was cut back by 4 bases and J by 0 bases. The CDR3 loop spans 17 amino acids. CDR3 region: CASSGWVAGPAKNIQYF. DNA for the CDR3: TGTGCCAGCAGTGGCTGGGTAGCGGGGCCAGCCAAAAACATTCAGTACTTC.

The chain is built from TRBV6-5 and TRBJ1-2; 8 bases fit TRBD1. The V segment lost 8 bases and the J segment 6 bases; nucleotides outside the gene matches: 5. The germline V gene encodes CDR1 MNHEY and CDR2 SVGAGI. This CDR3 is built from 12 residues. The CDR3 DNA sequence: TGTGCCAGCTTTGAACAGGGGGATGGCTACACCTTC. Translation gives CASFEQGDGYTF.

The chain joins TRBV5-4 to TRBJ1-2, with a tentative D call TRBD1 (6 bases). The V end lost 0 bases, the J end lost 3 bases, and 18 bases lay between the germline ends. The CDR3 extends over 17 amino acids. Germline CDR1 and CDR2: SGHNT and YYREEE (reference sequence). CDR3 residues: CASSLAGGRGADYGYTF. The CDR3 region has the DNA TGTGCCAGCAGCTTGGCCGGTGGCAGGGGAGCGGACTATGGCTACACCTTC.

The rearrangement uses TRBV15 and TRBJ1-3; D gene uncertain. Trimming shortened V by 1 base and J by 0 bases, and 10 bases separated the two germline ends. The CDR3 covers 16 residues. CDR1 and CDR2 from the germline V gene are LNHNV and YYDKDF (reference sequence). The CDR3 nucleotides read TGTGCCACCAGCAGAGGCTCAGAGCTCTCTGGAAACACCATATATTTT. Translating it yields CATSRGSELSGNTIYF. Supplemented by reference TRBV15 and TRBJ1-3, the full variable domain reads DAMVIQNPRYQVTQFGKPVTLSCSQTLNHNVMYWYQQKSSQAPKLLFHYYDKDFNNEADTPDNFQSRRPNTSFCFLDIRSPGLGDTAMYLCATSRGSELSGNTIYFGEGSWLTVV.

The chain couples TRBV7-2 to TRBJ1-1, with D unresolved. The germline V and J ends were trimmed by 1 base and 1 base, with 4 bases remaining between them. CDR1 and CDR2 from the germline V gene are SGHTA and FQGNSA. The length of the CDR3 is 13 residues. The CDR3, as DNA: TGTGCCAGCAGCTTAGATCCGAACACTGAAGCTTTCTTT. Encoded protein: CASSLDPNTEAFF.

The chain couples TRBV7-8 to TRBJ1-2; the D is unclear. Trimming removed 5 bases from V and 6 bases from J, with 31 bases in between. Per germline, CDR1 SGHVS and CDR2 FQNEAQ. This CDR3 comprises 19 residues. CDR3 region: CASSPTKDSIWQWGNGYTF. The CDR3 DNA reads TGTGCCAGCAGCCCGACCAAAGATTCGATCTGGCAGTGGGGAAATGGCTACACCTTC.

The chain carries TRBV7-8 and TRBJ1-1; D ambiguous. Germline CDR1 reads SGHVS; CDR2 reads FQNEAQ. Trimming shortened V by 1 base and J by 7 bases, and 10 bases separated the two germline ends. This CDR3 has 13 amino acids. DNA of the CDR3: TGTGCCAGCAGCTTAGTCTACGGGAGTGAAGCTTTCTTT. This translates into CASSLVYGSEAFF.

The rearrangement links TRBV28 to TRBJ1-2, with 9 bases that match TRBD1. The CDR3 consists of 16 residues. Germline V CDR1 and CDR2: MDHEN, SYDVKM. V trimming: 4 bases; J trimming: 4 bases; junction bases outside the gene matches: 10. The CDR3 is CASSSSRGTGTYGYTF. CDR3 DNA: TGTGCCAGCAGTTCTAGTCGCGGGACAGGGACCTATGGCTACACCTTC.